This T cell receptor beta chain was captured by sequencing in a study of blood T cells in healthy people across ages. In germline, CDR1 is SGHNT, CDR2 YENEEA. This CDR3 spans 14 amino acids. The V gene lost 1 base and the J gene lost 11 bases, with 16 bases spanning the gap. Through a sample-barcoded 5' primer and a J-beta primer mix, a second PCR was run for roughly 7 to 12 cycles. TCRdb processed the 5' RACE reads anew with MiXCR; each CDR3 protein has one entry. The repertoire holds fewer than 2,000,000 distinct CDR3 sequences, approximately 40% seen once, with more than 20% in the top ten. The sequencing input was blood. The V gene is TRBV11-3, the J gene TRBJ2-3; D call uncertain. The clonotype comes from a human donor in good health. CDR3 region: CASSLGIKVMGQYF. In nucleotides, the CDR3 is TGTGCCAGCAGCTTAGGGATCAAGGTGATGGGGCAGTATTTT.